This TCR beta chain was retrieved from a study of T cells after yellow fever vaccination. General observations from the study: Booster sampling recovered most clones from primary vaccination (less than 97% CD4, roughly 88% CD8). Highly abundant clonotypes carried over from the bulk population could end up in FACS-sorted repertoires as contaminants.

Trimming took off 6 bases at V and 3 bases at J, with 12 bases between the two ends. Looked up from germline, CDR1 is LNHDA and CDR2 is SQIVND (reference sequence). The CDR3 runs to 14 residues. This clonotype showed up just a few times. The antigen remains undetermined. Making TCR cDNA involved 5'RACE template switching, which added UMIs and a universal primer site. TCRdb analysed the 5' RACE reads with MiXCR anew, one entry per CDR3 protein. The sample consists of about 400,000 distinct CDR3 sequences, 11% of them appearing once. The TCR was taken from a man aged 18 to 30 who received the YFV17D yellow fever vaccine. The rearrangement links TRBV19 to TRBJ2-1, with D possibly being TRBD2 (6 bases). Sequences were derived from PBMCs, sampled on the day of the first yellow fever vaccination. CDR3 DNA sequence: TGTGCCAGTAGCTCGGGACTCTACTACAATGAGCAGTTCTTC. Translated, it gives CASSSGLYYNEQFF.